The 6 T cell receptor beta chains below come from one sample, sequenced in a study of shared clonotypes between healthy human individuals (dated by TCRdb to 2018 to 2020). The method was the immunoSEQ multiplex PCR assay. Not all clones reach the TCRdb copy of this immuneACCESS table, which keeps in-frame sequences only. Checked studies attribute under half of the gap to unresolved V genes and leave the rest unexplained. This sample gives hundreds of thousands of clones in total; about 74% of them show up just once. The biggest ten clones account for less than 2% of the sample. What was sequenced was memory CD4+ T cells sorted from blood. Sample cell subset or site, as interpreted from the label and publication: CD45RA-negative fraction. Every receptor here comes from a young woman in good health.

V usage is TRBV19 and J usage is TRBJ2-4; D possibly corresponds to TRBD2 (6 bases). The CDR3 spans 17 residues. The germline CDR1 and CDR2 sequences are LNHDA and SQIVND (reference sequence). V lost 4 bases to trimming and J lost 4 bases, with 20 bases between them. The CDR3 loop reads CASSTRHDSGAKNIQYF. Here the CDR3 DNA reads TGTGCCAGTAGTACCCGTCACGACTCGGGAGCGAAAAACATTCAGTACTTC.

The J gene is TRBJ2-3, the V gene TRBV9, with D possibly being TRBD1 or TRBD2 (5 bases each). Germline V gene data show CDR1 as SGDLS and CDR2 as YYNGEE. Trimming removed 4 bases at V and 5 bases at J, with 17 bases between. The CDR3 sequence is 15 residues long. The chain's CDR3 is CASSPNGVRGDTQYF. CDR3 in DNA: TGTGCCAGCAGCCCGAACGGGGTAAGGGGAGATACGCAGTATTTT.

V gene TRBV18 combines with J gene TRBJ2-3; no reliable D call. V was clipped by 0 bases and J by 2 bases, with 12 bases between them. The CDR3 spans 16 residues. CDR1 KGHSH and CDR2 LQKENI come from the germline V gene. DNA for the CDR3: TGTGCCAGCTCACCACCTAACAACCGTTACACAGATACGCAGTATTTT. Encoded protein: CASSPPNNRYTDTQYF.

The table lists this clone with a count of one. V usage is TRBV9 and J usage is TRBJ2-1; D is possibly TRBD2 (5 bases). The V gene lost 0 bases and the J gene lost 4 bases, with 11 bases spanning the gap. The CDR3 contains 15 residues. Germline V lookup: CDR1 SGDLS, CDR2 YYNGEE. CDR3 nucleotides: TGTGCCAGCAGCGTAGGGATAGCGCTATACAATGAGCAGTTCTTC. It yields the protein CASSVGIALYNEQFF.

Concerning this clone: The sample carries other DNA sequences with the same CDR3. This chain joins TRBV19 and TRBJ1-1; 10 bases match TRBD1. The V segment lost 4 bases and the J segment 5 bases; nucleotides outside the gene matches: 4. Germline CDR1 and CDR2: LNHDA and SQIVND (reference sequence). The CDR3 runs 14 residues. For the CDR3, the DNA is TGTGCCAGTAGTAGAGGACAGGGGGGGACTGAAGCTTTCTTT. This codes for CASSRGQGGTEAFF.

This clone is a singleton in its sample. This sequence joins TRBV2 and TRBJ2-4; 8 bases match TRBD2. The CDR3 spans 15 residues. Germline V CDR1 and CDR2: SNHLY, FYNNEI. The junction had 7 bases not matched to a gene; V was cut back by 4 bases and J by 5 bases. DNA of the CDR3: TGTGCCAGCAGTGTTGGACTAGCCTACCAAAACATTCAGTACTTC. This sequence encodes CASSVGLAYQNIQYF.